The rows below give T cell receptor beta chains drawn from one sample of a study of shared clonotypes between healthy human individuals. Data came from immunoSEQ multiplex PCR; TCRdb stores just in-frame clones and leaves some out. The data show some 300,000 clones, around 79% seen once. The sample comprised memory CD4+ T cells sorted from blood. These receptors originate from a man aged 25 to 45 in good health. Each CDR3 is given with its conserved first and last residue. Each record gives: CDR3 length, clone size, V gene, D gene, J gene, CDR3 protein, CDR3 DNA. D genes are given only for firm matches. A clone size is listed for some rows: how often the clone was seen (once, few, many), or a class if it is expanded.

length: 15; size: .; V: TRBV18; D: .; J: TRBJ1-1; CDR3: CASSPVRGENTEAFF; DNA: TGTGCCAGCTCACCCGTCCGAGGGGAAAACACTGAAGCTTTCTTT
length: 13; size: .; V: TRBV9; D: .; J: TRBJ2-1; CDR3: CASSVEPGVSRFF; DNA: TGTGCCAGCAGCGTAGAGCCAGGGGTGAGTAGATTCTTC
length: 13; size: many; V: TRBV2; D: .; J: TRBJ2-2; CDR3: CASTARGTGELFF; DNA: TGTGCCAGCACAGCCCGGGGCACCGGGGAGCTGTTTTTT
length: 15; size: .; V: TRBV9; D: TRBD2; J: TRBJ2-1; CDR3: CASSVGTSGIGEQFF; DNA: TGTGCCAGCAGCGTAGGGACTAGCGGGATTGGCGAGCAGTTCTTC
length: 16; size: many; V: TRBV7-9; D: TRBD2; J: TRBJ2-1; CDR3: CASKKGGRESYNEQFF; DNA: TGTGCCAGCAAGAAAGGCGGGCGGGAGTCCTACAATGAGCAGTTCTTC
length: 13; size: few; V: TRBV11-2; D: .; J: TRBJ2-2; CDR3: CASSPARTGELFF; DNA: TGTGCCAGCAGCCCCGCACGAACCGGGGAGCTGTTTTTT
length: 14; size: few; V: TRBV18; D: .; J: TRBJ2-7; CDR3: CASSTGTGAYEQYF; DNA: TGTGCCAGCTCAACCGGGACTGGAGCCTACGAGCAGTACTTC
length: 17; size: .; V: TRBV4-1; D: .; J: TRBJ2-5; CDR3: CASSQEGRGALQETQYF; DNA: TGCGCCAGCAGCCAAGAAGGGCGAGGGGCGCTTCAAGAGACCCAGTACTTC
length: 16; size: few; V: TRBV7-8; D: .; J: TRBJ2-2; CDR3: CASSLLVGGAPGELFF; DNA: TGTGCCAGCAGCTTATTAGTTGGGGGGGCGCCCGGGGAGCTGTTTTTT
length: 17; size: .; V: TRBV2; D: TRBD1; J: TRBJ1-1; CDR3: CASRRLGGQTMNTEAFF; DNA: TGTGCCAGCAGGCGACTCGGGGGACAGACTATGAACACTGAAGCTTTCTTT
length: 14; size: .; V: TRBV25-1; D: TRBD1; J: TRBJ1-1; CDR3: CASSEDRGNTEAFF; DNA: TGTGCCAGCAGTGAAGACAGGGGGAACACTGAAGCTTTCTTT
length: 17; size: .; V: TRBV28; D: TRBD1; J: TRBJ1-5; CDR3: CASSSNPRTGGKKPQHF; DNA: TGTGCCAGCAGTTCCAACCCGCGGACAGGGGGCAAGAAGCCCCAGCATTTT
length: 17; size: .; V: TRBV5-1; D: TRBD1; J: TRBJ2-2; CDR3: CASSPDRGHPYTGELFF; DNA: TGCGCCAGCAGCCCGGACAGGGGTCACCCTTACACCGGGGAGCTGTTTTTT
length: 14; size: once; V: TRBV7-9; D: .; J: TRBJ2-7; CDR3: CASSLRYGAYEQYF; DNA: TGTGCCAGCAGCTTAAGGTACGGAGCCTACGAGCAGTACTTC
length: 17; size: once; V: TRBV14; D: .; J: TRBJ2-1; CDR3: CASSQDPIPSSYNEQFF; DNA: TGTGCCAGCAGCCAGGACCCCATCCCGAGCTCCTACAATGAGCAGTTCTTC
length: 13; size: .; V: TRBV11-2; D: .; J: TRBJ2-5; CDR3: CASSFSPEETQYF; DNA: TGTGCCAGCAGCTTTTCACCGGAAGAGACCCAGTACTTC
length: 14; size: .; V: TRBV5-4; D: TRBD1; J: TRBJ1-1; CDR3: CASSATGFITEAFF; DNA: TGTGCCAGCAGCGCGACAGGGTTTATTACTGAAGCTTTCTTT
length: 18; size: .; V: TRBV14; D: TRBD2; J: TRBJ2-2; CDR3: CASSQVGTSGRLTGELFF; DNA: TGTGCCAGCAGCCAAGTTGGGACTAGCGGGAGGCTCACCGGGGAGCTGTTTTTT
length: 16; size: .; V: TRBV5-1; D: TRBD1; J: TRBJ2-1; CDR3: CASSDHPGTGPNEQFF; DNA: TGCGCCAGCAGCGACCACCCCGGGACAGGACCCAATGAGCAGTTCTTC
length: 13; size: .; V: TRBV10-1; D: .; J: TRBJ2-7; CDR3: CASNAILGGEQYF; DNA: TGCGCCAGCAATGCAATCTTAGGAGGTGAGCAGTACTTC
length: 10; size: .; V: TRBV25-1; D: .; J: TRBJ2-7; CDR3: CASSRPEQYF; DNA: TGTGCCAGCAGTCGGCCTGAGCAGTACTTC
length: 19; size: .; V: TRBV7-2; D: TRBD2; J: TRBJ2-6; CDR3: CASSLRTSGRRSGANVLTF; DNA: TGTGCCAGCAGCCTAAGGACTAGCGGGAGGAGATCTGGGGCCAACGTCCTGACTTTC
length: 15; size: few; V: TRBV14; D: TRBD1; J: TRBJ2-5; CDR3: CASSQVTGLGETQYF; DNA: TGTGCCAGCAGCCAAGTGACAGGGTTAGGAGAGACCCAGTACTTC
length: 18; size: .; V: TRBV15; D: TRBD2; J: TRBJ2-1; CDR3: CATSRDLGPGLEVQKQFF; DNA: TGTGCCACCAGCAGAGATTTGGGACCGGGACTAGAAGTCCAAAAGCAGTTCTTC